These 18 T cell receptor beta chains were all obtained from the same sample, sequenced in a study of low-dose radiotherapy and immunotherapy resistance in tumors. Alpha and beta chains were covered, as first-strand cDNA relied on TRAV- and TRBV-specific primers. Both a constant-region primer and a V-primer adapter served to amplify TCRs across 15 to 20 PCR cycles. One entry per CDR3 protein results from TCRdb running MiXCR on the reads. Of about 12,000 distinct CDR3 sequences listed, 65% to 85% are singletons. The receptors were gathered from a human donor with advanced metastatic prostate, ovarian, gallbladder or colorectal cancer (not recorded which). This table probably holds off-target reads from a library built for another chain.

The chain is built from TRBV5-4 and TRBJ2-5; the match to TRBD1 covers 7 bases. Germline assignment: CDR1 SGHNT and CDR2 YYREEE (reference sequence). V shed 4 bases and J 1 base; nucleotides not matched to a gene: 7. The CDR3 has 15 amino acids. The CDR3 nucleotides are TGTGCCAGCAGCGCCCAAGGGGGCCTCCAAGAGACCCAGTACTTC. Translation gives CASSAQGGLQETQYF.

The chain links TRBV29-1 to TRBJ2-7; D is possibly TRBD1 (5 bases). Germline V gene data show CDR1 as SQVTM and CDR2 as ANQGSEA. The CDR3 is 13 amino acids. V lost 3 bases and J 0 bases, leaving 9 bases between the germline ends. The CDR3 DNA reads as TGCAGCGTTGAGACAGCCTCCTCCTACGAGCAGTACTTC. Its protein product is CSVETASSYEQYF.

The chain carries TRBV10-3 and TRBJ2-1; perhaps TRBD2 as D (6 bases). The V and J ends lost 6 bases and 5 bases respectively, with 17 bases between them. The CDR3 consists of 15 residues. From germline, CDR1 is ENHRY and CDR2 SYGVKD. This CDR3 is CAISAQLARDNEQFF. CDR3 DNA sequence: TGTGCCATCAGCGCTCAACTAGCACGCGACAATGAGCAGTTCTTC.

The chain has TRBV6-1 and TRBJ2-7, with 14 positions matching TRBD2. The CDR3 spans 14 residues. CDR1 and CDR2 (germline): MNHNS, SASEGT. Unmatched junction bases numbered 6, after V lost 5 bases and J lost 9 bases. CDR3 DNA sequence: TGTGCCAGCAGTCAAGGGACTAGCGGGGGCAGGCAGTACTTC. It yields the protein CASSQGTSGGRQYF.

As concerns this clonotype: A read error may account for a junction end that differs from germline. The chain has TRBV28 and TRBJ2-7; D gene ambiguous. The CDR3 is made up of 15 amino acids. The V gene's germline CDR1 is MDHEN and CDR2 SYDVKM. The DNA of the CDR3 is TGTGCCATCAGTGGGGTTGGGGAAAGAAGGAACGAGCAGTACTTC. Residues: CAISGVGERRNEQYF.

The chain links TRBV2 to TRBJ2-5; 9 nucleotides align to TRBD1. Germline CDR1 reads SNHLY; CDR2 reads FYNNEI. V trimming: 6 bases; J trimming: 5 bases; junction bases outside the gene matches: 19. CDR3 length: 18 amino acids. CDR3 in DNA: TGTGCCAGCAGAGCCCAAGGGGCGATACAGGGGGCGCGGGAGACCCAGTACTTC. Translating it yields CASRAQGAIQGARETQYF.

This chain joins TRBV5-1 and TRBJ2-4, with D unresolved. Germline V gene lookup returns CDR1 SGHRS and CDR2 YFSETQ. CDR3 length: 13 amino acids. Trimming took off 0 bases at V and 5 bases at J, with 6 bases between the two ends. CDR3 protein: CASSLEGQNIQYF. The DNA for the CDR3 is TGCGCCAGCAGCTTGGAGGGCCAAAACATTCAGTACTTC.

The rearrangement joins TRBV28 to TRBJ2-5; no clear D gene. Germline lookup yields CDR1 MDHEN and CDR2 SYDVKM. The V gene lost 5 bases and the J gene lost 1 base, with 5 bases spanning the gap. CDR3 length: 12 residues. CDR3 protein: CASSPPQETQYF. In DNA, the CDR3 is TGTGCCAGCAGTCCCCCCCAAGAGACCCAGTACTTC.

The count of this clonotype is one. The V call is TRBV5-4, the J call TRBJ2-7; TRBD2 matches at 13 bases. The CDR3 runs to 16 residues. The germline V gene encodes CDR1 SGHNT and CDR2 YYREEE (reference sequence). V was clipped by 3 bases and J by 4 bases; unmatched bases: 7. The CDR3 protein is CASSSGTSGNKYEQYF. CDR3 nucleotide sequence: TGTGCCAGCAGCTCCGGGACTAGCGGGAATAAGTACGAGCAGTACTTC.

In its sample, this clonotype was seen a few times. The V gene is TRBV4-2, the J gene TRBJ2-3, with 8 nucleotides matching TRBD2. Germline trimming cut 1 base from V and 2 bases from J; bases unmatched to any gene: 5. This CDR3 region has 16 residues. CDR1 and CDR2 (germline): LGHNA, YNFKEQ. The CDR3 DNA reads TGTGCCAGCAGCCAAGTAGCGGGATTTAACACAGATACGCAGTATTTT. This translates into CASSQVAGFNTDTQYF.

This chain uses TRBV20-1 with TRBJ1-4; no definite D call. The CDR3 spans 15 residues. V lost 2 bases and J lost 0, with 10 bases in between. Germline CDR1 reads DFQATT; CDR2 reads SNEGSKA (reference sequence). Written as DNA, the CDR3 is TGCAGTGCTAGACCCCAGAGAGCAACTAATGAAAAACTGTTTTTT. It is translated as CSARPQRATNEKLFF.

The CDR3 loop is CSVRTVTQETQYF. The CDR3 DNA follows: TGCAGCGTTAGGACAGTGACCCAAGAGACCCAGTACTTC. This chain joins TRBV29-1 and TRBJ2-5; D might be TRBD1 (6 bases). The V and J ends lost 5 bases and 1 base respectively, with 11 bases between them. The CDR3 extends over 13 amino acids. In germline, CDR1 is SQVTM, CDR2 ANQGSEA.

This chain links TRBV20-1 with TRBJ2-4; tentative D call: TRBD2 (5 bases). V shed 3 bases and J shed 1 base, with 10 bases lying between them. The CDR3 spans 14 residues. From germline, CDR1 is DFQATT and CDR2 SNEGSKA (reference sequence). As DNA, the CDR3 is TGCAGTGCTAGCGTTACGGGGGCCAAAAACATTCAGTACTTC. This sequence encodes CSASVTGAKNIQYF.

CDR3 in amino acids: CASSPRDSPDTQYF. In DNA form, the CDR3 reads TGTGCCAGCAGCCCCCGGGACAGCCCAGATACGCAGTATTTT. The chain links TRBV11-3 to TRBJ2-3, with 7 positions matching TRBD1. The V gene end was trimmed by 5 bases and the J gene end by 4 bases; junction bases not matched to a gene: 6. This CDR3 has 14 amino acids. Germline-derived CDR1 and CDR2 are SGHNT and YENEEA.

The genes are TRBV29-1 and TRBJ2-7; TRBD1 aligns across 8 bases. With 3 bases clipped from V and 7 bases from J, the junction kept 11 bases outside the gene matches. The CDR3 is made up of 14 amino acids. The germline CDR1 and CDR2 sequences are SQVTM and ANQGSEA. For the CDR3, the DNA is TGCAGCGTTGAGGGCTGGCAGGGGGCGCGGGAGCAGTACTTC. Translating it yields CSVEGWQGAREQYF.

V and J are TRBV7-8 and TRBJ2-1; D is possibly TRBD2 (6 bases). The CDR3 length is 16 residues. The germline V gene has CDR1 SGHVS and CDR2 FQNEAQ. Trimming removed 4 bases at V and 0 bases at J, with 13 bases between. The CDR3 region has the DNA TGTGCCAGCAGCTCCACAACCGGGAGCTCCTACAATGAGCAGTTCTTC. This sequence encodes CASSSTTGSSYNEQFF.

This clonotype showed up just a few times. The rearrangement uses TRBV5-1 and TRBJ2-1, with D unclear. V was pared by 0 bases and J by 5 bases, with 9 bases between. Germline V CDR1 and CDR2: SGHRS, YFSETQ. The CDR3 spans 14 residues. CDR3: CASSLDITNNEQFF. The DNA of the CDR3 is TGCGCCAGCAGCTTGGACATCACCAACAATGAGCAGTTCTTC.

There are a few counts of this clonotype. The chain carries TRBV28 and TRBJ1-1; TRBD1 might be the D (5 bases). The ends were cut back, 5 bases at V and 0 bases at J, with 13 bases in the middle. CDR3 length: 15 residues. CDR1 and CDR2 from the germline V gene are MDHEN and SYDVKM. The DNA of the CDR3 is TGTGCCAGCAGTACCGGGACGGCTATGAACACTGAAGCTTTCTTT. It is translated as CASSTGTAMNTEAFF.